This TCR beta chain was retrieved from a study of T cells in Graves' hyperthyroidism and ophthalmopathy. This clonotype has ten or more counts. Antigen: not known. From RNA transcripts, TCR beta CDR3 regions were amplified. HTBI primers drove first-round RT-PCR of the TCR CDR3. A single record per CDR3 protein comes from TCRdb applying MiXCR to the multiplex PCR reads. The table shows about 360,000 distinct CDR3 sequences, with roughly 13% occurring only once. Findings and caveats of the study: Most expanded thyroid clonotypes above 0.001 recurred in blood.

Germline-derived CDR1 and CDR2 are SGHNT and YENEEA. The ends were cut back, 1 base at V and 4 bases at J, with 5 bases in the middle. The CDR3 totals 12 residues. Diagnoses rested on clinical symptoms, serum thyroxine and TRAb, thyroid ultrasound and orbital computed tomography. The sample comprised blood. The gene calls are TRBV11-3 and TRBJ2-7; D gene uncertain. The origin of this receptor is a woman in her late teens or twenties with Graves' hyperthyroidism. The CDR3 sequence is CASSLAIYEQYF. The CDR3 DNA follows: TGTGCCAGCAGCTTAGCTATATACGAGCAGTACTTC.